This TCR beta chain is from a study of CD8+ T cells in alopecia areata. Study summary: After 6 to 18 months of tofacitinib, follow-up continued 6 months off drug.

Overall study results and limits: Just one nonresponder means the tie between baseline CD8+ expansion and response stays uncertain. The study found tofacitinib significantly decreased scalp clonality and expanded CD8+ clones among the top 100.

In germline, CDR1 is GTSNPN, CDR2 SVGIG (reference sequence). The CDR3 is made up of 14 amino acids. V gave up 5 bases and J gave up 2 bases; unmatched junction bases: 3. It was cDNA, reverse transcribed from extracted RNA, that served as the sequencing template. Sequencing was performed with immunoSEQ multiplex PCR; in TCRdb, only in-frame clones are kept and a portion is missing. The sample has approximately 42,000 clones; about three fifths are singletons. Stated treatment: oral pan-JAK inhibitor, 5-10 mg twice daily. This clone was counted a few times. What it binds is unknown. This receptor was taken from a human donor with alopecia areata. This sample comprised CD8+ T cells sorted from blood, obtained at week 4, from a patient treated with tofacitinib. The chain joins TRBV30 to TRBJ2-1; TRBD2 matches 10 bases. CDR3 sequence (DNA): TGTGCCTGGTGTAGCGGGGGGACCTACAATGAGCAGTTCTTC. Protein product: CAWCSGGTYNEQFF.